The 21 T cell receptor beta chains in this list originate from one sample, sequenced in a study of blood T cell repertoires in COVID-19. This table comes from immunoSEQ multiplex PCR, and its TCRdb copy is limited to in-frame clones, with some not included. This table holds fewer than 300,000 clones, approximately 90% found once. Sequencing used peripheral blood. These receptors were taken from a woman under 40 with COVID-19, enrolled during active disease.

The J gene is TRBJ2-5, the V gene TRBV9; D perhaps matches TRBD1 (5 bases). CDR1 is SGDLS, CDR2 YYNGEE, per germline. Trimming left V 3 bases short and J 4 bases short, with 13 bases between. The CDR3 has 14 residues. The CDR3 DNA sequence: TGTGCCAGCAGCGCCCAAGGGGATCGAGAGACCCAGTACTTC. It translates to CASSAQGDRETQYF.

The gene calls are TRBV5-8 and TRBJ1-3, with TRBD1 as a possible D gene (6 bases). The V end lost 0 bases, the J end lost 2 bases, and 9 bases lay between the germline ends. The CDR3 is 15 amino acids. Germline V lookup: CDR1 SGHTS, CDR2 YDEGEE. CDR3 residues: CASSLDRETGNTIYF. The CDR3 bases are TGTGCCAGCAGCTTGGACAGGGAAACTGGAAACACCATATATTTT.

This clone turned up a few times. The chain couples TRBV5-1 to TRBJ2-2, with D possibly TRBD2 on 6 matching bases. Germline V gene sequence: CDR1 SGHRS, CDR2 YFSETQ. V shed 3 bases and J shed 7 bases, with 22 bases lying between them. The CDR3 contains 17 residues. This CDR3 is CASSWDWGWVEGGELFF. The CDR3 DNA reads TGCGCCAGCAGCTGGGACTGGGGGTGGGTGGAAGGCGGGGAGCTGTTTTTT.

V gene TRBV29-1 combines with J gene TRBJ1-1; D gene uncertain. Germline CDR1 SQVTM, CDR2 ANQGSEA. The germline V and J ends were trimmed by 3 bases and 1 base, with 12 bases remaining between them. The CDR3 sequence is 14 residues long. CDR3 loop: CSVEKQLANTEAFF. Written as DNA, the CDR3 is TGCAGCGTTGAGAAACAGCTCGCGAACACTGAAGCTTTCTTT.

This clone has a single count. V and J are TRBV14 and TRBJ2-2; TRBD2 agrees at 8 bases. Trimming took 1 base from V and 6 from J; bases not matched to a gene: 4. The germline gives CDR1 SGHDN, CDR2 FVKESK. The length of the CDR3 is 15 residues. CDR3 sequence reads: CASSQVIGGAGELFF. Written as DNA, the CDR3 is TGTGCCAGCAGCCAAGTCATCGGGGGGGCCGGGGAGCTGTTTTTT.

The chain employs TRBV5-4 and TRBJ1-2; 8 positions match TRBD1. The J segment lost 3 bases and the V segment lost 4 bases, leaving 5 bases of the junction unmatched. The germline V gene encodes CDR1 SGHNT and CDR2 YYREEE (reference sequence). This CDR3 is 14 amino acids long. The CDR3 spells CASSPDREDYGYTF. CDR3 sequence (DNA): TGTGCCAGCAGCCCGGACAGGGAAGACTATGGCTACACCTTC. Based on the CDR3 plus reference TRBV5-4 and TRBJ1-2, the full variable domain is ETGVTQSPTHLIKTRGQQVTLRCSSQSGHNTVSWYQQALGQGPQFIFQYYREEENGRGNFPPRFSGLQFPNYSSELNVNALELDDSALYLCASSPDREDYGYTFGSGTRLTVV.

The chain uses TRBV20-1 and TRBJ1-2; D unclear. The CDR3 has 10 amino acids. Trimming took off 7 bases at V and 5 bases at J, with 8 bases between the two ends. From germline, CDR1 is DFQATT and CDR2 SNEGSKA (reference sequence). CDR3 sequence: CSVVQYGYTF. CDR3 bases: TGCAGTGTAGTCCAATATGGCTACACCTTC.

The chain recombines TRBV2 with TRBJ2-1; TRBD2 might be the D (6 bases). This CDR3 spans 16 amino acids. Germline values: CDR1 SNHLY, CDR2 FYNNEI. Trimming removed 4 bases at V and 5 bases at J, with 18 bases between. CDR3 protein: CASSAPPAEGNNEQFF. CDR3 nucleotide sequence: TGTGCCAGCAGTGCCCCCCCAGCGGAGGGGAACAATGAGCAGTTCTTC.

V is TRBV7-9 and J is TRBJ1-1; TRBD1 matches at 9 bases. Germline loops: CDR1 SEHNR, CDR2 FQNEAQ (reference sequence). Unmatched junction bases numbered 7, after V lost 4 bases and J lost 1 base. CDR3 length equals 16 residues. The CDR3 protein is CASSSTRTGENTEAFF. The CDR3 coding sequence is TGTGCCAGCAGCTCCACACGGACAGGGGAGAACACTGAAGCTTTCTTT. The whole variable domain, remainder taken from reference TRBV7-9 and TRBJ1-1, is DTGVSQNPRHKITKRGQNVTFRCDPISEHNRLYWYRQTLGQGPEFLTYFQNEAQLEKSRLLSDRFSAERPKGSFSTLEIQRTEQGDSAMYLCASSSTRTGENTEAFFGQGTRLTVV.

The rearrangement joins TRBV25-1 to TRBJ1-1; D is unclear. Deletions cut 1 base from V and 2 bases from J, with 8 bases between. In germline, CDR1 is MGHDK, CDR2 SYGVNS. The CDR3 sequence is 14 residues long. The CDR3 loop reads CASSELSLNTEAFF. The DNA for the CDR3 is TGTGCCAGCAGTGAATTAAGTCTAAACACTGAAGCTTTCTTT.

V usage is TRBV7-9 and J usage is TRBJ2-1; 7 nucleotides agree with TRBD2. Germline CDR1 reads SEHNR; CDR2 reads FQNEAQ (reference sequence). The CDR3 has 14 amino acids. The V and J ends lost 5 bases and 5 bases, in that order; junction bases with no gene match: 6. Here the CDR3 DNA reads TGTGCCAGCAGCCCTAGACTAGCCAACAATGAGCAGTTCTTC. Its translation is CASSPRLANNEQFF.

The chain couples TRBV11-3 to TRBJ1-1; 8 bases are a match to TRBD1. The junction had 3 bases not matched to a gene; V was cut back by 5 bases and J by 1 base. The CDR3 loop spans 14 amino acids. Germline CDR1 reads SGHNT; CDR2 reads YENEEA. The CDR3 nucleotides are TGTGCCAGCAGCATAGGACAGGGGAACACTGAAGCTTTCTTT. Its translation: CASSIGQGNTEAFF.

This chain joins TRBV6-1 and TRBJ1-5, with 12 nucleotides matching TRBD1. Germline V gene lookup returns CDR1 MNHNS and CDR2 SASEGT. Trimming cost V 0 bases and J 7 bases; bases outside gene matches: 1. The length of the CDR3 is 15 residues. The CDR3 spells CASSEAGTGGQPQHF. CDR3 nucleotide sequence: TGTGCCAGCAGTGAAGCCGGGACAGGGGGCCAGCCCCAGCATTTT.

The chain recombines TRBV7-8 with TRBJ1-1, with 10 bases lining up with TRBD1. Germline V CDR1 and CDR2: SGHVS, FQNEAQ. Trimming cost V 5 bases and J 1 base; bases outside gene matches: 4. The CDR3 has 15 amino acids. The CDR3 DNA reads TGTGCCAGCAGCCCGCGGACAGGGGGGAACACTGAAGCTTTCTTT. Translating it yields CASSPRTGGNTEAFF.

The chain joins TRBV19 to TRBJ1-1, with D possibly being TRBD1 (5 bases). This CDR3 has 13 residues. Trimming took off 1 base at V and 11 bases at J, with 14 bases between the two ends. Germline lookup yields CDR1 LNHDA and CDR2 SQIVND (reference sequence). Written as DNA, the CDR3 is TGTGCCAGTAGTATAGTCAGGGAGGGTATGGCTTTCTTT. It encodes CASSIVREGMAFF.

The J gene is TRBJ2-5, the V gene TRBV11-3; no definite D call. The CDR3 length is 13 residues. From germline, CDR1 is SGHNT and CDR2 YENEEA. With 4 bases removed from V and 4 bases from J, the gap between germline ends came to 10 bases. Here the CDR3 DNA reads TGTGCCAGCAGCTATTCGTCAGGAGAGACCCAGTACTTC. Its translation is CASSYSSGETQYF.

V usage is TRBV5-1 and J usage is TRBJ2-3, with 13 bases lining up with TRBD2. The CDR3 is 16 amino acids. V lost 4 bases and J lost 6; bases outside the gene matches: 8. Germline values: CDR1 SGHRS, CDR2 YFSETQ. CDR3 coding DNA: TGCGCCAGCAGCATCCGGACTAGCGGGAGTGCTGATACGCAGTATTTT. Amino acids: CASSIRTSGSADTQYF. The full variable domain, with the rest looked up from reference TRBV5-1 and TRBJ2-3, is KAGVTQTPRYLIKTRGQQVTLSCSPISGHRSVSWYQQTPGQGLQFLFEYFSETQRNKGNFPGRFSGRQFSNSRSEMNVSTLELGDSALYLCASSIRTSGSADTQYFGPGTRLTVL.

The chain uses TRBV6-1 and TRBJ1-5; D is uncertain. Trimming took off 3 bases at V and 6 bases at J, with 9 bases between the two ends. This CDR3 contains 13 residues. Germline CDR1 and CDR2: MNHNS and SASEGT. CDR3 in DNA: TGTGCCAGCAGTGACGTCCTTCTTCAGCCCCAGCATTTT. It is translated as CASSDVLLQPQHF.

The chain links TRBV5-1 to TRBJ2-1; 11 positions match TRBD2. The CDR3 loop spans 15 amino acids. Trimming removed 0 bases from V and 6 bases from J; junction bases left unmatched: 2. Germline V gene data show CDR1 as SGHRS and CDR2 as YFSETQ. CDR3 nucleotide sequence: TGCGCCAGCAGCTTGGTAGCGGGAGGGGTCAATGAGCAGTTCTTC. This gives the protein CASSLVAGGVNEQFF.

The count of this clone is one. Here the CDR3 reads CASSPDSIQETQYF. Written as DNA, the CDR3 is TGTGCCAGCAGTCCGGACAGTATCCAAGAGACCCAGTACTTC. The rearrangement joins TRBV28 to TRBJ2-5; maybe TRBD1 (6 bases). Deletions cut 5 bases from V and 1 base from J, with 11 bases between. CDR1 and CDR2 from the germline V gene are MDHEN and SYDVKM. CDR3 length: 14 amino acids.

This clone was seen just once. The chain is built from TRBV7-9 and TRBJ2-7; the match to TRBD1 covers 10 bases. V lost 6 bases, J lost 2 bases, and 7 bases stayed unmatched. The CDR3 extends over 15 amino acids. Per germline, CDR1 SEHNR and CDR2 FQNEAQ (reference sequence). CDR3 amino acids: CASSASGQGTYEQYF. The CDR3 DNA sequence: TGTGCCAGCAGTGCCTCGGGACAGGGGACCTACGAGCAGTACTTC. Drawing the rest from reference TRBV7-9 and TRBJ2-7, the complete variable domain is DTGVSQNPRHKITKRGQNVTFRCDPISEHNRLYWYRQTLGQGPEFLTYFQNEAQLEKSRLLSDRFSAERPKGSFSTLEIQRTEQGDSAMYLCASSASGQGTYEQYFGPGTRLTVT.